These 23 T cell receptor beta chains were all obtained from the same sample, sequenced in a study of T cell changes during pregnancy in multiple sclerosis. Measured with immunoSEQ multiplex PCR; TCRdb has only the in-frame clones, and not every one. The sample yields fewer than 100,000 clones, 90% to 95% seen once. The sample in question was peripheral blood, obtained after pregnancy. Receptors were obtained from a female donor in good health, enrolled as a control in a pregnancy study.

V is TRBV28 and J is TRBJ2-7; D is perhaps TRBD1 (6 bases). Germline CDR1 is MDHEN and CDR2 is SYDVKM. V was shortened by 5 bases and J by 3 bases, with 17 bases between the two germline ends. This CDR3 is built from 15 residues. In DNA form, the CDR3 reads TGTGCCAGCAGTCCCTCACGTGCAGGGGACTACGAGCAGTACTTC. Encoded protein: CASSPSRAGDYEQYF. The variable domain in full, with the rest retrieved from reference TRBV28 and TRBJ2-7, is DVKVTQSSRYLVKRTGEKVFLECVQDMDHENMFWYRQDPGLGLRLIYFSYDVKMKEKGDIPEGYSVSREKKERFSLILESASTNQTSMYLCASSPSRAGDYEQYFGPGTRLTVT.

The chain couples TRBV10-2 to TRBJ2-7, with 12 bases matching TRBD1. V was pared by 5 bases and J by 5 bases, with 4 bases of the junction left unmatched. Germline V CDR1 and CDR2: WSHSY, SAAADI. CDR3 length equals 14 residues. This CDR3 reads CASSPGTGGNEQYF. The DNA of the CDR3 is TGCGCCAGCAGTCCCGGGACAGGGGGCAACGAGCAGTACTTC.

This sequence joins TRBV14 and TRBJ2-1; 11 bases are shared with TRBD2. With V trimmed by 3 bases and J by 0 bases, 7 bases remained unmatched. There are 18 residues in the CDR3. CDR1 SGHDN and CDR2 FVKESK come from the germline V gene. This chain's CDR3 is CASSQYRGLAASYNEQFF. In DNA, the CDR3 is TGTGCCAGCAGCCAGTACAGGGGACTAGCGGCCTCCTACAATGAGCAGTTCTTC. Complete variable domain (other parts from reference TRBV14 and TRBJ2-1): EAGVTQFPSHSVIEKGQTVTLRCDPISGHDNLYWYRRVMGKEIKFLLHFVKESKQDESGMPNNRFLAERTGGTYSTLKVQPAELEDSGVYFCASSQYRGLAASYNEQFFGPGTRLTVL.

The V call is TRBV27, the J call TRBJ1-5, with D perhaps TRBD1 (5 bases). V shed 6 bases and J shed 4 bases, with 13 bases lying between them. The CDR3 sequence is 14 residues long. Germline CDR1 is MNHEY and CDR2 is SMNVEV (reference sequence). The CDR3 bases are TGTGCCAGCAGCAGAGACAGCTCAAATCAGCCCCAGCATTTT. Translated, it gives CASSRDSSNQPQHF.

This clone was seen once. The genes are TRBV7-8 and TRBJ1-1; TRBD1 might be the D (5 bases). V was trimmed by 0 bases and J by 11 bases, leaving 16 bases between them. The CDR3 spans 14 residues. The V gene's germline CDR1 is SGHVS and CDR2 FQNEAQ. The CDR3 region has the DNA TGTGCCAGCAGCTTAGCGGGACGGGAGAGGGAGGCTTTCTTT. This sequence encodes CASSLAGREREAFF.

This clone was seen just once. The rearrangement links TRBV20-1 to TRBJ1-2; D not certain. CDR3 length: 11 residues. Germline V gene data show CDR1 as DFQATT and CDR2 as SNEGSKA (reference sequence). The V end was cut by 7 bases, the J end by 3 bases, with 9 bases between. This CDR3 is CSGMADYGYTF. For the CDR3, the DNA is TGCAGTGGTATGGCAGACTATGGCTACACCTTC.

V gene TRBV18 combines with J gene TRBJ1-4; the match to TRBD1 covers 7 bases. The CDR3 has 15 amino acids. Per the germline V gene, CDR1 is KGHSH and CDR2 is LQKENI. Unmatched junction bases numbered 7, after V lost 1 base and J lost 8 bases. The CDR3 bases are TGTGCCAGCTCACCACAAGGACAGGCTGGCGAAAAACTGTTTTTT. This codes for CASSPQGQAGEKLFF.

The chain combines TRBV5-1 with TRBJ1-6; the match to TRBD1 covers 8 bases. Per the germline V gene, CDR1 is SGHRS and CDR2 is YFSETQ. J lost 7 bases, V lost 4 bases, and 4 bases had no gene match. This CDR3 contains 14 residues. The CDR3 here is CASSPGGLNSPLHF. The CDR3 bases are TGCGCCAGCAGCCCAGGGGGCCTAAATTCACCCCTCCACTTT.

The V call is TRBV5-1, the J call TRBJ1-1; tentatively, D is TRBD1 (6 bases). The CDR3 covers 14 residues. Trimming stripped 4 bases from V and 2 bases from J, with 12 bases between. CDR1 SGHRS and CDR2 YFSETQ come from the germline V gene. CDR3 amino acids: CASSEPGTNTEAFF. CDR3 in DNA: TGCGCCAGCAGCGAACCCGGGACAAACACTGAAGCTTTCTTT.

CDR3 DNA: TGTGCCAGCAGCTTGGGTGGAGGCCCCTGGGAGCAGTACTTC. Residues: CASSLGGGPWEQYF. The chain joins TRBV5-6 to TRBJ2-7, with TRBD2 as a possible D gene (5 bases). The CDR3 sequence is 14 residues long. With 0 bases removed from V and 7 bases from J, the gap between germline ends came to 14 bases. The germline CDR1 and CDR2 sequences are SGHDT and YYEEEE.

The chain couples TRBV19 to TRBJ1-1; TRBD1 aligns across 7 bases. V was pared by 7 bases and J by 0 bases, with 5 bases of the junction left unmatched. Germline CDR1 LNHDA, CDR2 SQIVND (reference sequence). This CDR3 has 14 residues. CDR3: CASMGDRVNTEAFF. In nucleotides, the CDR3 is TGTGCCAGTATGGGGGACAGAGTGAACACTGAAGCTTTCTTT.

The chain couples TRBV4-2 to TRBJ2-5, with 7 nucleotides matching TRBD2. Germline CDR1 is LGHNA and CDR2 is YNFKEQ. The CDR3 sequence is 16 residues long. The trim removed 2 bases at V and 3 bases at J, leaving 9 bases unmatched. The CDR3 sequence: CASSQYGPGLEETQYF. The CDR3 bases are TGTGCCAGCAGCCAATACGGGCCCGGACTAGAAGAGACCCAGTACTTC.

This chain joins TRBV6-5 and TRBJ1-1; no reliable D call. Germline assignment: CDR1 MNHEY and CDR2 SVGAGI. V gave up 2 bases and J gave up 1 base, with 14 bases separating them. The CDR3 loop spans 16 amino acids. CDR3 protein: CASSYAFRARNTEAFF. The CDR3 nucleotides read TGTGCCAGCAGTTACGCCTTCCGAGCCCGGAACACTGAAGCTTTCTTT.

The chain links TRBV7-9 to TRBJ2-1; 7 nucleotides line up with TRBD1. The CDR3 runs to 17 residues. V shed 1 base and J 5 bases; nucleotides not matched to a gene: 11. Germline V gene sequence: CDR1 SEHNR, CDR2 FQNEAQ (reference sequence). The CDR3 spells CASSLVSTGFGDNEQFF. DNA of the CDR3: TGTGCCAGCAGCTTAGTATCGACAGGGTTCGGAGACAATGAGCAGTTCTTC.

The CDR3 spells CASSGRLGGDTEAFF. Here the CDR3 DNA reads TGTGCCAGCAGTGGACGGTTGGGAGGAGACACTGAAGCTTTCTTT. This chain uses TRBV6-6 with TRBJ1-1; D ambiguous. The CDR3 runs to 15 residues. Trimming took 5 bases from V and 3 from J, leaving 16 bases between them. Germline V gene lookup returns CDR1 MNHNY and CDR2 SVGAGI (reference sequence).

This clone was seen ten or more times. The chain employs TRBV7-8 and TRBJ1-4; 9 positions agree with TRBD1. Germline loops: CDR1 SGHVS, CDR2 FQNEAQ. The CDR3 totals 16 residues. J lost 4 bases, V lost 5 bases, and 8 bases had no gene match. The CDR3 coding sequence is TGTGCCAGCAGCCTCGGGACAGGGTTTGTTAATGAAAAACTGTTTTTT. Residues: CASSLGTGFVNEKLFF.

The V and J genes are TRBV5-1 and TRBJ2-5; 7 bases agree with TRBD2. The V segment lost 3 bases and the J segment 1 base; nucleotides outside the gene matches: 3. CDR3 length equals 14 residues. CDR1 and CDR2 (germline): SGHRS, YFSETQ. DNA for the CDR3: TGCGCCAGCAGCTCCGGGACTACCCAAGAGACCCAGTACTTC. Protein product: CASSSGTTQETQYF.

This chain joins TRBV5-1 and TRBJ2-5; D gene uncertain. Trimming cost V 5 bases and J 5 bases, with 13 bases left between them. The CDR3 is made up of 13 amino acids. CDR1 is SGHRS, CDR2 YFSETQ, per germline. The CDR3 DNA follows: TGCGCCAGCAGTCAGAGGTATACCGAGACCCAGTACTTC. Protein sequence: CASSQRYTETQYF. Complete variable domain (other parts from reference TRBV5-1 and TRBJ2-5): KAGVTQTPRYLIKTRGQQVTLSCSPISGHRSVSWYQQTPGQGLQFLFEYFSETQRNKGNFPGRFSGRQFSNSRSEMNVSTLELGDSALYLCASSQRYTETQYFGPGTRLLVL.

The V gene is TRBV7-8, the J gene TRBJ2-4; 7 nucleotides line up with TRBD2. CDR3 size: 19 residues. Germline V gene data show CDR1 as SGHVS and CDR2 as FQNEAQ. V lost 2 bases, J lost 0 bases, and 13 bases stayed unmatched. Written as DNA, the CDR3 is TGTGCCAGCAGCTTAACGACCGGGGGGATGCAATTAGCCAAAAACATTCAGTACTTC. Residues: CASSLTTGGMQLAKNIQYF.

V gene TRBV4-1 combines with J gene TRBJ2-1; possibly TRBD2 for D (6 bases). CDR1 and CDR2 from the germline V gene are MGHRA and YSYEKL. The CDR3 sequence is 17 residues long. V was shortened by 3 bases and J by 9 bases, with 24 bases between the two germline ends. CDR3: CASSQATRDPRSGEQFF. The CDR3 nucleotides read TGCGCCAGCAGCCAGGCAACCCGGGACCCTCGTAGCGGTGAGCAGTTCTTC.

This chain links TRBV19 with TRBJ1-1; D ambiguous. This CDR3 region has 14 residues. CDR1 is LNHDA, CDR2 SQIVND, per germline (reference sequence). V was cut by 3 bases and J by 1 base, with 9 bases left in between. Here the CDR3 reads CASSIGQPNTEAFF. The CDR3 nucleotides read TGTGCCAGTAGTATCGGTCAACCGAACACTGAAGCTTTCTTT.

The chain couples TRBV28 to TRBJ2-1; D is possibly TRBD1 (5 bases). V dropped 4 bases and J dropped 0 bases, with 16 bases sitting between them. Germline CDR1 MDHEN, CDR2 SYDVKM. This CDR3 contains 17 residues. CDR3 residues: CASSSHPDRSSYNEQFF. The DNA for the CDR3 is TGTGCCAGCAGTTCACACCCTGACAGAAGCTCCTACAATGAGCAGTTCTTC.

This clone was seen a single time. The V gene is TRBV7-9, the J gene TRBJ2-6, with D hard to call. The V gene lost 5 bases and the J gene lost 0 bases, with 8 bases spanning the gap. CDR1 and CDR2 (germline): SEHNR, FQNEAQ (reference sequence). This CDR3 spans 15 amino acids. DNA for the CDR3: TGTGCCAGCAGCCGTAGTCCCTCTGGGGCCAACGTCCTGACTTTC. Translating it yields CASSRSPSGANVLTF.